The 21 T cell receptor beta chains below all came from one sample that was sequenced in a study of CD8 T cells in Susac syndrome. Random hexamers served to reverse transcribe roughly 0.45 to 1 ug RNA. Each CDR3 protein is one row after TCRdb ran MiXCR on the immunoSEQ multiplex PCR reads. This table has 150,000 to 200,000 distinct CDR3 sequences, roughly 95% appearing once. The sequencing input was CD4+ T cells from PBMCs. The receptors come from a human donor with multiple sclerosis.

V and J are TRBV5-1 and TRBJ1-3; D not resolved. The germline gives CDR1 SGHRS, CDR2 YFSETQ. V was cut by 1 base and J by 3 bases, with 8 bases left in between. CDR3 length: 14 amino acids. As DNA, the CDR3 is TGCGCCAGCAGCTTGTTGGCGGATGGAAACACCATATATTTT. It specifies CASSLLADGNTIYF.

The chain is built from TRBV6-6 and TRBJ2-5, with TRBD2 identical over 7 bases. The CDR3 is 13 residues long. V trimming: 5 bases; J trimming: 4 bases; junction bases outside the gene matches: 4. The germline gives CDR1 MNHNY, CDR2 SVGAGI (reference sequence). The CDR3 reads CASSRGEGETQYF. Here the CDR3 DNA reads TGTGCCAGCAGTCGGGGGGAGGGAGAGACCCAGTACTTC.

This clonotype was recorded once. This rearrangement joins TRBV30 to TRBJ2-1; D possibly matches TRBD1 or TRBD2 (5 bases each). This CDR3 is built from 14 residues. Germline values: CDR1 GTSNPN, CDR2 SVGIG (reference sequence). With 3 bases removed from V and 10 bases from J, the gap between germline ends came to 19 bases. The CDR3 loop is CAWRTGRIKGEQFF. In DNA, the CDR3 is TGTGCCTGGAGGACGGGACGGATCAAGGGAGAGCAGTTCTTC. Full variable domain (remainder filled in from reference TRBV30 and TRBJ2-1): SQTIHQWPATLVQPVGSPLSLECTVEGTSNPNLYWYRQAAGRGLQLLFYSVGIGQISSEVPQNLSASRPQDRQFILSSKKLLLSDSGFYLCAWRTGRIKGEQFFGPGTRLTVL.

The chain combines TRBV25-1 with TRBJ2-2; TRBD1 might be the D (6 bases). Germline V gives CDR1 MGHDK, CDR2 SYGVNS. The CDR3 spans 15 residues. Between the trimmed V and J ends, which lost 4 bases and 6 bases, there was a span of 15 bases. CDR3: CASSVQGQGAGELFF. The CDR3 coding sequence is TGTGCCAGCAGTGTTCAGGGGCAGGGCGCCGGGGAGCTGTTTTTT. Supplemented by reference TRBV25-1 and TRBJ2-2, the full variable domain reads EADIYQTPRYLVIGTGKKITLECSQTMGHDKMYWYQQDPGMELHLIHYSYGVNSTEKGDLSSESTVSRIRTEHFPLTLESARPSHTSQYLCASSVQGQGAGELFFGEGSRLTVL.

The chain joins TRBV5-6 to TRBJ2-5; D is undetermined. Germline V gene sequence: CDR1 SGHDT, CDR2 YYEEEE. Trimming removed 0 bases at V and 5 bases at J, with 11 bases between. CDR3 length equals 14 residues. This CDR3 reads CASSLVGSDETQYF. As DNA, the CDR3 is TGTGCCAGCAGCTTGGTGGGCAGTGACGAGACCCAGTACTTC.

The chain links TRBV15 to TRBJ2-1; 8 bases are shared with TRBD2. The junction had 17 bases not matched to a gene; V was cut back by 5 bases and J by 8 bases. The CDR3 runs 17 residues. CDR1 and CDR2 from the germline V gene are LNHNV and YYDKDF (reference sequence). CDR3 residues: CATSADEVAGISYEQFF. The CDR3 nucleotides read TGTGCCACCAGCGCCGATGAGGTAGCGGGAATTTCGTATGAGCAGTTCTTC.

This chain joins TRBV6-2 or TRBV6-3 and TRBJ2-5; 9 bases agree with TRBD1. The length of the CDR3 is 16 residues. The ends lost 0 bases at V and 5 bases at J; junction bases unmatched: 7. CDR1 is MNHEY, CDR2 SVGEGT, per germline. The CDR3 here is CASSYSRTGAKETQYF. CDR3 DNA: TGTGCCAGCAGTTACTCCCGGACAGGGGCAAAGGAGACCCAGTACTTC.

The J gene is TRBJ2-7, the V gene TRBV29-1, with 9 nucleotides matching TRBD1. Germline assignment: CDR1 SQVTM and CDR2 ANQGSEA. CDR3 length equals 12 residues. V shed 8 bases and J 6 bases; nucleotides not matched to a gene: 8. CDR3 sequence reads: CSQPGQGSEQYF. The CDR3 bases are TGCAGCCAACCGGGACAGGGTTCCGAGCAGTACTTC.

The V call is TRBV15, the J call TRBJ2-1; D not resolved. The CDR3 is made up of 15 amino acids. V gave up 0 bases and J gave up 4 bases, with 10 bases separating them. CDR1 LNHNV and CDR2 YYDKDF come from the germline V gene (reference sequence). CDR3 DNA: TGTGCCACCAGCAGAGATAAAGGACCTTACAATGAGCAGTTCTTC. It specifies CATSRDKGPYNEQFF.

This clonotype turned up a few times. In DNA form, the CDR3 reads TGTGCCAGTAGTACTGGCCCGAACACTGAAGCTTTCTTT. Residues: CASSTGPNTEAFF. V gene TRBV19 combines with J gene TRBJ1-1; the D is unclear. Germline values: CDR1 LNHDA, CDR2 SQIVND (reference sequence). V gave up 4 bases and J gave up 1 base, with 7 bases separating them. This CDR3 is 13 amino acids long.

The J gene is TRBJ1-1, the V gene TRBV30, with 12 nucleotides matching TRBD1. The junction had 15 bases not matched to a gene; V was cut back by 8 bases and J by 11 bases. This CDR3 has 14 residues. Germline CDR1 GTSNPN, CDR2 SVGIG (reference sequence). CDR3 amino acids: CAGARKGQGASAFF. The CDR3 DNA follows: TGTGCCGGAGCCAGAAAGGGACAGGGGGCGTCTGCTTTCTTT.

V usage is TRBV10-3 and J usage is TRBJ2-1, with D tentatively TRBD1 or TRBD2 (6 bases each). The CDR3 totals 14 residues. Trimming removed 1 base at V and 7 bases at J, with 11 bases between. Per germline, CDR1 ENHRY and CDR2 SYGVKD. The DNA for the CDR3 is TGTGCCATCAGTGAGTTGGGGGCGGGGAATGAGCAGTTCTTC. It specifies CAISELGAGNEQFF.

The rearrangement links TRBV12-3 or TRBV12-4 to TRBJ1-2; a possible D gene is TRBD1 (5 bases). V shed 3 bases and J shed 4 bases, with 21 bases lying between them. The CDR3 totals 17 residues. The CDR3 reads CASSFSSGTLPGYGYTF. The CDR3 DNA reads as TGTGCCAGCAGTTTCTCCTCCGGGACGCTCCCGGGCTATGGCTACACCTTC.

The V call is TRBV7-2, the J call TRBJ1-5; D might be TRBD1 (6 bases). Germline-derived CDR1 and CDR2 are SGHTA and FQGNSA. The V end lost 1 base, the J end lost 6 bases, and 10 bases lay between the germline ends. This CDR3 spans 14 amino acids. The CDR3 DNA is TGTGCCAGCAGCTTAGGCGGGGGGCCTCAGCCCCAGCATTTT. Protein: CASSLGGGPQPQHF.

V usage is TRBV9 and J usage is TRBJ2-1; D remains unclear. This CDR3 spans 15 amino acids. The germline V and J ends were trimmed by 4 bases and 3 bases, with 14 bases remaining between them. CDR1 SGDLS and CDR2 YYNGEE come from the germline V gene. CDR3 sequence: CASSLEGVSYNEQFF. CDR3 in DNA: TGTGCCAGCAGCCTAGAAGGAGTGAGCTACAATGAGCAGTTCTTC. Combining the CDR3 with reference TRBV9 and TRBJ2-1 gives the whole variable domain DSGVTQTPKHLITATGQRVTLRCSPRSGDLSVYWYQQSLDQGLQFLIQYYNGEERAKGNILERFSAQQFPDLHSELNLSSLELGDSALYFCASSLEGVSYNEQFFGPGTRLTVL.

The V gene is TRBV12-3 or TRBV12-4, the J gene TRBJ1-2; 9 bases agree with TRBD1. V dropped 4 bases and J dropped 4; count of bases not matched to a gene: 7. CDR3 length: 15 residues. CDR3 loop: CASSWDLTGGYGYTF. CDR3 DNA sequence: TGTGCCAGCAGTTGGGATTTGACAGGGGGCTATGGCTACACCTTC.

This chain connects TRBV7-9 to TRBJ2-4; D gene uncertain. CDR1 is SEHNR and CDR2 is FQNEAQ in the germline V gene (reference sequence). This CDR3 is built from 12 residues. V gave up 8 bases and J gave up 8 bases, with 13 bases separating them. In DNA form, the CDR3 reads TGTGCCAGCGGTCGCCTTGAGGACATTCAGTACTTC. Translated: CASGRLEDIQYF.

The genes are TRBV29-1 and TRBJ2-7; D is unclear. Germline assignment: CDR1 SQVTM and CDR2 ANQGSEA. The CDR3 length is 10 residues. Trimming stripped 5 bases from V and 3 bases from J, with 5 bases between. The CDR3 nucleotides are TGCAGCGTTTTCTACTACGAGCAGTACTTC. As protein: CSVFYYEQYF.

This chain connects TRBV27 to TRBJ2-7; 7 bases align to TRBD1. This CDR3 comprises 16 residues. The junction had 17 bases not matched to a gene; V was cut back by 5 bases and J by 7 bases. The germline CDR1 and CDR2 sequences are MNHEY and SMNVEV (reference sequence). The CDR3 protein is CASSLRPGTARGEQYF. The CDR3 region has the DNA TGTGCCAGCAGTCTTAGACCCGGGACAGCCAGGGGGGAGCAGTACTTC.

The chain carries TRBV7-2 and TRBJ1-1; D is undetermined. CDR3 length: 13 amino acids. The germline V gene has CDR1 SGHTA and CDR2 FQGNSA. V dropped 5 bases and J dropped 1 base, with 8 bases sitting between them. The CDR3 nucleotides are TGTGCCAGCAGCCAAGACTCGAACACTGAAGCTTTCTTT. Translating gives CASSQDSNTEAFF.

The chain combines TRBV7-9 with TRBJ2-7, with D possibly being TRBD2 (6 bases). The CDR3 runs to 14 residues. The ends were cut back, 2 bases at V and 5 bases at J, with 13 bases in the middle. CDR1 is SEHNR, CDR2 FQNEAQ, per germline (reference sequence). As DNA, the CDR3 is TGTGCCAGCAGCTTAAGCGGGTCTTGGGACGAGCAGTACTTC. This codes for CASSLSGSWDEQYF.